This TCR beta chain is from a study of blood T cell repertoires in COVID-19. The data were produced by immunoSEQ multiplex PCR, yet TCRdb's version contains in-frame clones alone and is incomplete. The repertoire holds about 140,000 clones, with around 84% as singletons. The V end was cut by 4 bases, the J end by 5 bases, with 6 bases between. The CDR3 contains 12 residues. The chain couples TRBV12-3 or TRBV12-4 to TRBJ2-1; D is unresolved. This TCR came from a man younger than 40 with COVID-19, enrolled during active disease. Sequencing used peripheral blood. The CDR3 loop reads CASSSSDNEQFF. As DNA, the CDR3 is TGTGCCAGCAGTTCTAGTGACAATGAGCAGTTCTTC.